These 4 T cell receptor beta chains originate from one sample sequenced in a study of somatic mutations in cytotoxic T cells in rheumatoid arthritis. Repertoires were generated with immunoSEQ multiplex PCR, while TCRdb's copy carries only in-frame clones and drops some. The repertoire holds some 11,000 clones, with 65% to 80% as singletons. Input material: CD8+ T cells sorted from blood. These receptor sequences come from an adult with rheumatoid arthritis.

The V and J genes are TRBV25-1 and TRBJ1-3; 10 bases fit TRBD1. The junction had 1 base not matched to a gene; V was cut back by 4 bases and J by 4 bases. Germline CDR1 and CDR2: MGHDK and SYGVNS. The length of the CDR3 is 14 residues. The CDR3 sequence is CASSVGQGGNTIYF. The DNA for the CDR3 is TGTGCCAGCAGTGTGGGACAGGGGGGAAACACCATATATTTT.

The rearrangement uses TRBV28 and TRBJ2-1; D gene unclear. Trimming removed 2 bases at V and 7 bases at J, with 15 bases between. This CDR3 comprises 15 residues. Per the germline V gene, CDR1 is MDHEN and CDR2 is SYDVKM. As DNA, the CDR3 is TGTGCCAGCAGTTTACAGGTCCTAGGGTATAATGAGCAGTTCTTC. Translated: CASSLQVLGYNEQFF.

CDR3 sequence: CASSSDYQPQHF. The CDR3 DNA sequence: TGTGCCAGCAGTTCGGACTATCAGCCCCAGCATTTT. The gene calls are TRBV6-1 and TRBJ1-5; D gene uncertain. This CDR3 region has 12 residues. V was shortened by 5 bases and J by 5 bases, with 7 bases between the two germline ends. CDR1 is MNHNS, CDR2 SASEGT, per germline.

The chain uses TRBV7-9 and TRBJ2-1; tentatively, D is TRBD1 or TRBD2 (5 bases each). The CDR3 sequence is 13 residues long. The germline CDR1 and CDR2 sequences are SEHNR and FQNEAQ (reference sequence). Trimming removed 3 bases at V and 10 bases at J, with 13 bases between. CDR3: CASSFPPGPEQFF. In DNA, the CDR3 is TGTGCCAGCAGCTTCCCTCCGGGACCCGAGCAGTTCTTC. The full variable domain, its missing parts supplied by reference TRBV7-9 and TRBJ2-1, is DTGVSQNPRHKITKRGQNVTFRCDPISEHNRLYWYRQTLGQGPEFLTYFQNEAQLEKSRLLSDRFSAERPKGSFSTLEIQRTEQGDSAMYLCASSFPPGPEQFFGPGTRLTVL.